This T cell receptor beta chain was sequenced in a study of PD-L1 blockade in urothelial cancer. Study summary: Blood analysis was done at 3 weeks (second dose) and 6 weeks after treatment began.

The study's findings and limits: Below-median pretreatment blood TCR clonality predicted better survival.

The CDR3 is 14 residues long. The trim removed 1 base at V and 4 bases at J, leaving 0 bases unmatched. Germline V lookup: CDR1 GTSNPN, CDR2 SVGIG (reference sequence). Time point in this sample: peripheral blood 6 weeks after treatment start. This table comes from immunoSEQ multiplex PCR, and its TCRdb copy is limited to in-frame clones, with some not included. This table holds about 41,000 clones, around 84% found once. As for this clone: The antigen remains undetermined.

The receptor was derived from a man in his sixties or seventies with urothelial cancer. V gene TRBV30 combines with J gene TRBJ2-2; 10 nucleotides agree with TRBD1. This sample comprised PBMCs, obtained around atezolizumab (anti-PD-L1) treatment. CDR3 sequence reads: CAWSGDRGTGELFF. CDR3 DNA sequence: TGTGCCTGGAGTGGGGACAGGGGCACCGGGGAGCTGTTTTTT.